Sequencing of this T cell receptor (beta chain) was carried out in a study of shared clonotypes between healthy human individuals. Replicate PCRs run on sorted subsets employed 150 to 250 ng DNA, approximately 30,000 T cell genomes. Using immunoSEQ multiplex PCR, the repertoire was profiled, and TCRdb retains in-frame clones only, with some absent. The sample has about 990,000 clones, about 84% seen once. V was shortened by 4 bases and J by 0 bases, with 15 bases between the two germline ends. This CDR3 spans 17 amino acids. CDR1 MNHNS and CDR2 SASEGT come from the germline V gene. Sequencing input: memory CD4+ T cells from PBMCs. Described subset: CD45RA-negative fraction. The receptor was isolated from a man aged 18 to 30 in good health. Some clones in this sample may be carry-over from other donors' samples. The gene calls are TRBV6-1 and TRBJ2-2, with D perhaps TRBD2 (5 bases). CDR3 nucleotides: TGTGCCAGCAGTGGCGACTATGGACGGCCGAACACCGGGGAGCTGTTTTTT. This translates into CASSGDYGRPNTGELFF.